These T cell receptor beta chains were read from a single sample in a study of control samples from healthy donors and cancer patients. Using immunoSEQ multiplex PCR, the repertoire was profiled, and TCRdb retains in-frame clones only, with some absent. The sample yields approximately 53,000 clones, 91% seen once. The sample comprised PBMCs. These receptors were collected from a man aged 30 to 45 with colorectal cancer. The CDR3 runs from the conserved cysteine through the conserved F or W. Each record gives: J gene, V gene, CDR3 length, CDR3 protein.

TRBJ2-3 | TRBV12-5 | 16 | CASGSISQGNTDTQYF
TRBJ2-1 | TRBV19 | 16 | CASSILGQGPYNEQFF
TRBJ1-4 | TRBV19 | 13 | CASSIVTNEKLFF
TRBJ1-1 | TRBV18 | 13 | CASSSEVGTEAFF
TRBJ2-7 | TRBV10-3 | 15 | CAISESRPGPYEQYF
TRBJ1-2 | TRBV9 | 17 | CASSVGGEETVSYGYTF
TRBJ2-1 | TRBV5-1 | 15 | CASSRGQTDTNEQFF
TRBJ2-3 | TRBV7-2 | 16 | CASSNPRGLATDTQYF
TRBJ1-1 | TRBV2 | 20 | CASSEFNSGGQGLWNTEAFF
TRBJ1-2 | TRBV11-2 | 12 | CASSLRDYGYTF
TRBJ2-2 | TRBV5-1 | 16 | CASSLNLGGNTGELFF
TRBJ2-7 | TRBV3-1/TRBV3-2 | 15 | CASSQTSGAPYEQYF
TRBJ1-1 | TRBV7-2 | 14 | CASSFPVWSTEAFF
TRBJ1-2 | TRBV19 | 12 | CASIGTTYGYTF
TRBJ1-5 | TRBV11-3 | 18 | CASSLGWWYSQDNQPQHF
TRBJ1-2 | TRBV5-6 | 12 | CASSLDYRGYTF
TRBJ2-1 | TRBV6-5 | 16 | CASSYSRGGKNNEQFF
TRBJ1-1 | TRBV30 | 16 | CAWSDQFRATTTEAFF
TRBJ1-6 | TRBV10-3 | 13 | CAISEDRASPLHF
TRBJ2-3 | TRBV18 | 15 | CASSPRDSFTDTQYF
TRBJ2-2 | TRBV4-1 | 15 | CASSRSVINTGELFF
TRBJ1-2 | TRBV4-3 | 13 | CASSQTIENGYTF
TRBJ2-2 | TRBV29-1 | 17 | CSVEGLAGRTNTGELFF
TRBJ2-3 | TRBV7-9 | 16 | CASSWLGGTSTDTQYF
TRBJ2-7 | TRBV11-2 | 14 | CASSFGTGPYEQYF
TRBJ2-7 | TRBV10-1 | 12 | CARLGQLYEQYF